Below are 24 T cell receptor beta chains sequenced from a single sample in a study of PD-L1 blockade in urothelial cancer. The method was immunoSEQ multiplex PCR; TCRdb's version includes in-frame clones alone and lacks a portion of them. The sample contains 38,000 or so clones, about 88% of which appear only once. Time point indicated: peripheral blood 6 weeks after treatment start. The input for sequencing was PBMCs, taken around atezolizumab (anti-PD-L1) treatment. The receptors were gathered from a man in his 70s with urothelial cancer.

This chain connects TRBV19 to TRBJ1-3; 7 nucleotides match TRBD1. J lost 2 bases, V lost 3 bases, and 7 bases had no gene match. The CDR3 is 16 residues long. CDR1 is LNHDA, CDR2 SQIVND, per germline (reference sequence). The CDR3 nucleotides read TGTGCCAGTAGTATGAGGACAGGACTCCCTGGAAACACCATATATTTT. It specifies CASSMRTGLPGNTIYF.

V usage is TRBV19 and J usage is TRBJ1-2, with D possibly matching TRBD1 (5 bases). The V end was cut by 4 bases, the J end by 7 bases, with 16 bases between. Germline CDR1 reads LNHDA; CDR2 reads SQIVND (reference sequence). This CDR3 spans 14 amino acids. The CDR3 DNA is TGTGCCAGTAGTAGAGGGGACTCCTTTGCTGGCTACACCTTC. This codes for CASSRGDSFAGYTF.

This clone was detected only once. V gene TRBV5-4 combines with J gene TRBJ1-3; D gene ambiguous. The germline CDR1 and CDR2 sequences are SGHNT and YYREEE (reference sequence). The V and J ends lost 4 bases and 4 bases respectively, with 12 bases between them. The CDR3 is 14 residues long. CDR3 sequence reads: CASSASGPGNTIYF. The CDR3 nucleotides are TGTGCCAGCAGCGCAAGCGGGCCGGGAAACACCATATATTTT. Full variable domain (rest looked up from reference TRBV5-4 and TRBJ1-3): ETGVTQSPTHLIKTRGQQVTLRCSSQSGHNTVSWYQQALGQGPQFIFQYYREEENGRGNFPPRFSGLQFPNYSSELNVNALELDDSALYLCASSASGPGNTIYFGEGSWLTVV.

The genes are TRBV25-1 and TRBJ2-7; TRBD1 is a possible D gene (6 bases). CDR1 is MGHDK, CDR2 SYGVNS, per germline. V was pared by 4 bases and J by 0 bases, with 16 bases between. This CDR3 has 16 amino acids. The CDR3 DNA sequence: TGTGCCAGCAGTGGGGGGCCAGGGGATTTCTCCTACGAGCAGTACTTC. Protein sequence: CASSGGPGDFSYEQYF.

This chain connects TRBV4-2 to TRBJ2-1; D remains ambiguous. The V and J ends lost 1 base and 1 base respectively, with 11 bases between them. Germline V gives CDR1 LGHNA, CDR2 YNFKEQ. The CDR3 spans 16 residues. CDR3 coding DNA: TGTGCCAGCAGCCAAGCCTGGCGGCAGTCCTACAATGAGCAGTTCTTC. It yields the protein CASSQAWRQSYNEQFF.

The chain recombines TRBV9 with TRBJ2-2, with D possibly matching TRBD2 (5 bases). The CDR3 consists of 13 residues. The germline V gene has CDR1 SGDLS and CDR2 YYNGEE. V was pared by 5 bases and J by 7 bases, with 12 bases between. For the CDR3, the DNA is TGTGCCAGCAGATTCACAGAGGGCGGGGAGCTGTTTTTT. Its translation: CASRFTEGGELFF. The full variable domain, in which reference TRBV9 and TRBJ2-2 provide the parts outside the CDR3, is DSGVTQTPKHLITATGQRVTLRCSPRSGDLSVYWYQQSLDQGLQFLIQYYNGEERAKGNILERFSAQQFPDLHSELNLSSLELGDSALYFCASRFTEGGELFFGEGSRLTVL.

V usage is TRBV9 and J usage is TRBJ2-7, with D maybe TRBD2 (5 bases). CDR3 length: 16 residues. Germline V gene lookup returns CDR1 SGDLS and CDR2 YYNGEE. V dropped 0 bases and J dropped 2 bases, with 15 bases sitting between them. This chain's CDR3 is CASSVGAGGGAYEQYF. The CDR3 coding sequence is TGTGCCAGCAGCGTAGGGGCCGGTGGAGGAGCCTACGAGCAGTACTTC.

V is TRBV13 and J is TRBJ2-5, with D possibly TRBD2 on 5 matching bases. Germline-derived CDR1 and CDR2 are PRHDT and FYEKMQ (reference sequence). V lost 3 bases and J lost 2, with 7 bases in between. The CDR3 runs to 13 residues. The CDR3 coding sequence is TGTGCCAGCAGCTTCGGGGAACAAGAGACCCAGTACTTC. Its translation is CASSFGEQETQYF.

The V gene is TRBV6-6, the J gene TRBJ1-1; D gene uncertain. Trimming shortened V by 4 bases and J by 1 base, and 7 bases separated the two germline ends. Per germline, CDR1 MNHNY and CDR2 SVGAGI (reference sequence). The CDR3 loop spans 13 amino acids. CDR3 loop: CASSSQQNTEAFF. The CDR3 nucleotides read TGTGCCAGCAGTTCCCAACAGAACACTGAAGCTTTCTTT.

The rearrangement joins TRBV2 to TRBJ1-2, with 7 bases aligning to TRBD1. CDR1 and CDR2 (germline): SNHLY, FYNNEI. The CDR3 is 15 residues long. Germline trimming cut 5 bases from V and 8 bases from J; bases unmatched to any gene: 14. The DNA of the CDR3 is TGTGCCAGCAGTACCCGGACAGGCCTCGGAGCAGGCTACACCTTC. Translation: CASSTRTGLGAGYTF.

J is TRBJ1-2 and V is TRBV27; no firm D call. This CDR3 has 13 amino acids. V was pared by 3 bases and J by 7 bases, with 12 bases between. Germline V gene sequence: CDR1 MNHEY, CDR2 SMNVEV (reference sequence). The CDR3 DNA sequence: TGTGCCAGCAGTTTGGGCCAGTTTGGTGGCTACACCTTC. Translating gives CASSLGQFGGYTF.

This clone is a singleton in its sample. In DNA form, the CDR3 reads TGCGCCAGCAGCTTGGCCGGGACAGGGGAAGAGACCCAGTACTTC. This encodes CASSLAGTGEETQYF. J is TRBJ2-5 and V is TRBV5-1; 10 positions match TRBD1. There are 15 residues in the CDR3. Germline V gene sequence: CDR1 SGHRS, CDR2 YFSETQ. J gave up 3 bases and V 0 bases, and 2 bases lay outside the gene matches.

The V gene is TRBV7-9, the J gene TRBJ1-1, with D tentatively TRBD1 (5 bases). Germline CDR1 SEHNR, CDR2 FQNEAQ (reference sequence). This CDR3 has 15 amino acids. Trimming stripped 1 base from V and 4 bases from J, with 13 bases between. The CDR3 here is CASSLVWGGVTEAFF. The DNA of the CDR3 is TGTGCCAGCAGCTTAGTCTGGGGGGGGGTCACTGAAGCTTTCTTT.

As concerns this clone: One end of the junction does not line up with germline, which may come from a read error. The chain employs TRBV7-7 and TRBJ1-2, with a possible D match to TRBD1 (5 bases). Germline lookup yields CDR1 SSHAT and CDR2 FNYEAQ (reference sequence). The CDR3 consists of 13 residues. In DNA form, the CDR3 reads TGTGCTAGCAGCTCCCGGGACTTGAATGGCTACACCTTC. Residues: CASSSRDLNGYTF.

The chain carries TRBV6-1 and TRBJ2-1; D is possibly TRBD1 (6 bases). The germline V gene has CDR1 MNHNS and CDR2 SASEGT. This CDR3 contains 13 residues. The V gene lost 7 bases and the J gene lost 2 bases, with 9 bases spanning the gap. Here the CDR3 DNA reads TGTGCCAGCATTGGGGGCGCCTACAATGAGCAGTTCTTC. This gives the protein CASIGGAYNEQFF.

The chain has TRBV5-6 and TRBJ1-2; D gene uncertain. V lost 4 bases to trimming and J lost 8 bases, with 21 bases between them. Germline V gene lookup returns CDR1 SGHDT and CDR2 YYEEEE. The length of the CDR3 is 15 residues. The CDR3 here is CASSRLSNTPQGYTF. The CDR3, as DNA: TGTGCCAGCAGCCGCCTGAGTAACACCCCACAGGGCTACACCTTC.

The J gene is TRBJ2-2, the V gene TRBV7-2; the match to TRBD1 covers 8 bases. CDR3 size: 15 residues. The junction had 6 bases not matched to a gene; V was cut back by 4 bases and J by 5 bases. Germline assignment: CDR1 SGHTA and CDR2 FQGNSA. The CDR3 loop reads CASSSQGGSTGELFF. The CDR3 region has the DNA TGTGCCAGCAGCTCACAGGGGGGCAGTACCGGGGAGCTGTTTTTT.

In its sample, this clone was seen a few times. This chain links TRBV6-5 with TRBJ1-1; perhaps TRBD1 as D (5 bases). Germline assignment: CDR1 MNHEY and CDR2 SVGAGI. V shed 7 bases and J shed 5 bases, with 17 bases lying between them. The CDR3 is 14 amino acids. DNA of the CDR3: TGTGCCAGCACCCGGCCGGGGGGAGAAACTGAAGCTTTCTTT. Translating it yields CASTRPGGETEAFF.

The J gene is TRBJ2-2, the V gene TRBV7-3, with D possibly TRBD2 on 6 matching bases. V shed 1 base and J shed 6 bases, with 18 bases lying between them. From germline, CDR1 is SGHTA and CDR2 FQGTGA. The CDR3 loop spans 17 amino acids. The CDR3 loop is CASSLIPSVVGAGELFF. CDR3 in DNA: TGTGCCAGCAGCTTAATTCCTAGCGTAGTCGGAGCCGGGGAGCTGTTTTTT.

This chain joins TRBV27 and TRBJ2-2, with D possibly TRBD2 on 6 matching bases. CDR1 is MNHEY, CDR2 SMNVEV, per germline (reference sequence). CDR3 length: 14 residues. Trimming shortened V by 3 bases and J by 3 bases, and 8 bases separated the two germline ends. The CDR3: CASSFGGYTGELFF. The CDR3 region has the DNA TGTGCCAGCAGTTTTGGAGGGTACACCGGGGAGCTGTTTTTT.

For the CDR3, the DNA is TGCGCCAGCAGCTTGGGCTGGGCGGGACGAGGGAATGAGCAGTTCTTC. It yields the protein CASSLGWAGRGNEQFF. The chain uses TRBV5-1 and TRBJ2-1, with a possible D match to TRBD2 (6 bases). The CDR3 is 16 residues long. V shed 0 bases and J shed 7 bases, with 17 bases lying between them. Germline CDR1 reads SGHRS; CDR2 reads YFSETQ.

The chain combines TRBV2 with TRBJ2-3; 9 positions match TRBD1. Germline-derived CDR1 and CDR2 are SNHLY and FYNNEI. Losses at the gene ends were 5 bases for V and 1 base for J; bases not matched to a gene: 7. The CDR3 length is 16 residues. The CDR3 DNA reads TGTGCCAGCAGTCCGGGACAGGGAGTGGGCACAGATACGCAGTATTTT. Amino acid sequence: CASSPGQGVGTDTQYF.

The rearrangement uses TRBV18 and TRBJ2-5, with D unresolved. CDR3 size: 12 residues. The V and J ends lost 2 bases and 5 bases respectively, with 6 bases between them. Germline V gene lookup returns CDR1 KGHSH and CDR2 LQKENI. The CDR3 DNA sequence: TGTGCCAGCTCACCAACGGAGGAGACCCAGTACTTC. Protein: CASSPTEETQYF.

V and J are TRBV2 and TRBJ1-5, with D possibly being TRBD1 (6 bases). The CDR3 extends over 14 amino acids. The V and J ends lost 5 bases and 4 bases respectively, with 12 bases between them. CDR1 and CDR2 (germline): SNHLY, FYNNEI. This CDR3 is CASSRAQGNQPQHF. The CDR3 DNA reads TGTGCCAGCAGTCGGGCACAGGGTAATCAGCCCCAGCATTTT. The full variable domain, its missing parts supplied by reference TRBV2 and TRBJ1-5, is EPEVTQTPSHQVTQMGQEVILRCVPISNHLYFYWYRQILGQKVEFLVSFYNNEISEKSEIFDDQFSVERPDGSNFTLKIRSTKLEDSAMYFCASSRAQGNQPQHFGDGTRLSIL.